Following are 32 T cell receptor beta chains from one sample sequenced in a study of blood T cell repertoires in COVID-19. Measured with immunoSEQ multiplex PCR; TCRdb has only the in-frame clones, and not every one. The data contain about 110,000 clones, approximately 89% of them singletons. The source material was peripheral blood. These receptors were taken from a woman in her sixties with COVID-19, enrolled during active disease.

The chain joins TRBV5-1 to TRBJ1-2; 8 nucleotides agree with TRBD1. Germline V gene lookup returns CDR1 SGHRS and CDR2 YFSETQ. The V segment lost 4 bases and the J segment 6 bases; nucleotides outside the gene matches: 14. CDR3 length: 16 amino acids. The CDR3 reads CASSVPMDREEDGYTF. CDR3 sequence (DNA): TGCGCCAGCAGCGTTCCCATGGACAGGGAGGAGGATGGCTACACCTTC.

This rearrangement joins TRBV7-6 to TRBJ1-3; a weak D match, TRBD1 (6 bases). This CDR3 comprises 16 residues. V shed 5 bases and J shed 2 bases, with 16 bases lying between them. Germline assignment: CDR1 SGHVS and CDR2 FNYEAQ. The CDR3 nucleotides read TGTGCCAGCAGCGAAAACCTGGACAGTCCTGGAAACACCATATATTTT. This gives the protein CASSENLDSPGNTIYF.

The V and J genes are TRBV3-1 (or the pseudogene TRBV3-2) and TRBJ2-5; TRBD2 aligns across 8 bases. This CDR3 contains 16 residues. The germline gives CDR1 LGHDT, CDR2 YNNKEL (reference sequence). The V and J ends lost 7 bases and 4 bases, in that order; junction bases with no gene match: 14. This CDR3 reads CASIRTGGMIPETQYF. The CDR3 DNA follows: TGTGCCAGCATAAGAACGGGGGGGATGATCCCAGAGACCCAGTACTTC.

This clone came up many times. The CDR3 DNA is TGCAGTGCTAGTCAGGGAAACAATCAGCCCCAGCATTTT. Its translation: CSASQGNNQPQHF. The rearrangement links TRBV20-1 to TRBJ1-5; TRBD1 might be the D (5 bases). Trimming removed 3 bases from V and 3 bases from J, with 9 bases in between. Germline CDR1 reads DFQATT; CDR2 reads SNEGSKA (reference sequence). This CDR3 region has 13 residues.

The chain is built from TRBV18 and TRBJ1-2, with D possibly being TRBD1 (5 bases). CDR1 is KGHSH and CDR2 is LQKENI in the germline V gene. V lost 2 bases and J 8 bases, leaving 12 bases between the germline ends. The CDR3 length is 13 residues. The CDR3 sequence: CASSPDSAGGYTF. The CDR3 coding sequence is TGTGCCAGCTCACCAGACAGTGCTGGAGGCTACACCTTC.

The chain is built from TRBV3-1 (or the pseudogene TRBV3-2) and TRBJ1-5, with TRBD1 matching 11 bases. V dropped 4 bases and J dropped 4; count of bases not matched to a gene: 3. The germline gives CDR1 LGHDT, CDR2 YNNKEL (reference sequence). The CDR3 sequence is 15 residues long. CDR3 residues: CASSPGTGGNQPQHF. Written as DNA, the CDR3 is TGTGCCAGCAGCCCCGGGACAGGGGGAAATCAGCCCCAGCATTTT.

The V call is TRBV25-1, the J call TRBJ1-4; D ambiguous. Trimming removed 3 bases from V and 0 bases from J, with 5 bases in between. Germline V gene sequence: CDR1 MGHDK, CDR2 SYGVNS. The CDR3 loop spans 14 amino acids. Written as DNA, the CDR3 is TGTGCCAGCAGTGATTTAGCAACTAATGAAAAACTGTTTTTT. Encoded protein: CASSDLATNEKLFF.

This chain connects TRBV5-1 to TRBJ1-5; unclear D gene. V was trimmed by 0 bases and J by 5 bases, leaving 9 bases between them. This CDR3 contains 14 residues. Germline V gene lookup returns CDR1 SGHRS and CDR2 YFSETQ. CDR3 nucleotide sequence: TGCGCCAGCAGCTTGGAAGGGAGGGATCAGCCCCAGCATTTT. It translates to CASSLEGRDQPQHF.

CDR3: CASSLGQGAYTEAFF. The CDR3 DNA reads TGTGCCAGCAGCCTAGGGCAGGGTGCGTACACTGAAGCTTTCTTT. This sequence joins TRBV3-1 (or the pseudogene TRBV3-2) and TRBJ1-1; tentative D call: TRBD1 (5 bases). V dropped 4 bases and J dropped 3 bases, with 15 bases sitting between them. Germline CDR1 reads LGHDT; CDR2 reads YNNKEL (reference sequence). The CDR3 spans 15 residues.

The V call is TRBV30, the J call TRBJ2-7; the D gene is possibly TRBD1 (7 bases). Germline V lookup: CDR1 GTSNPN, CDR2 SVGIG (reference sequence). Trimming took off 4 bases at V and 5 bases at J, with 15 bases between the two ends. This CDR3 contains 13 residues. The CDR3, as DNA: TGTGCCTGGATCTCTGGAGGGGGCAACGAGCAGTACTTC. Translated: CAWISGGGNEQYF.

This clone was picked up one time. V is TRBV7-2 and J is TRBJ2-3; 14 bases map to TRBD2. This CDR3 has 17 residues. J lost 2 bases, V lost 2 bases, and 3 bases had no gene match. Germline CDR1 and CDR2: SGHTA and FQGNSA. The CDR3, as DNA: TGTGCCAGCAGCTTACGACTAGCGGGGGGGATCACAGATACGCAGTATTTT. Amino acid sequence: CASSLRLAGGITDTQYF.

V and J are TRBV12-3 or TRBV12-4 and TRBJ1-1, with D perhaps TRBD1 (6 bases). V shed 2 bases and J shed 6 bases, with 10 bases lying between them. The CDR3 has 13 residues. This CDR3 reads CASSLLSGAEAFF. The CDR3 region has the DNA TGTGCCAGCAGTTTATTGTCAGGGGCTGAAGCTTTCTTT.

V usage is TRBV3-1 (or the pseudogene TRBV3-2) and J usage is TRBJ2-7; 11 positions match TRBD2. CDR1 is LGHDT and CDR2 is YNNKEL in the germline V gene (reference sequence). This CDR3 region has 18 residues. V was clipped by 1 base and J by 5 bases; unmatched bases: 13. CDR3 DNA: TGTGCCAGCAGCCAAGGAGCGGTAGCGGGGGGGCCGCGCGACGAGCAGTACTTC. It yields the protein CASSQGAVAGGPRDEQYF.

Only a few counts were recorded for this clone. V gene TRBV27 combines with J gene TRBJ1-5; unclear D gene. Germline V gives CDR1 MNHEY, CDR2 SMNVEV (reference sequence). The CDR3 totals 16 residues. Trimming took off 6 bases at V and 3 bases at J, with 18 bases between the two ends. The CDR3 reads CASRHRRGPHNQPQHF. For the CDR3, the DNA is TGTGCCAGCAGGCACCGGAGAGGTCCCCACAATCAGCCCCAGCATTTT.

The V gene is TRBV27, the J gene TRBJ1-5; TRBD1 matches 7 bases. The V gene's germline CDR1 is MNHEY and CDR2 SMNVEV (reference sequence). Trimming removed 6 bases from V and 5 bases from J; junction bases left unmatched: 13. The CDR3 has 16 amino acids. Written as DNA, the CDR3 is TGTGCCAGCAGAAGGAAGGGGGCAGGTAGTGATCAGCCCCAGCATTTT. It yields the protein CASRRKGAGSDQPQHF.

V gene TRBV12-5 combines with J gene TRBJ1-2; TRBD1 might be the D (6 bases). CDR1 and CDR2 (germline): LGHNT, FRNRAP. This CDR3 region has 14 residues. Trimming cost V 5 bases and J 4 bases, with 14 bases left between them. This chain's CDR3 is CASGTETGGYGYTF. The CDR3 nucleotides read TGTGCTAGTGGTACCGAGACAGGAGGCTATGGCTACACCTTC.

V and J are TRBV14 and TRBJ2-2; 13 positions match TRBD2. V lost 4 bases and J lost 4; bases outside the gene matches: 6. The CDR3 covers 17 residues. Germline V gives CDR1 SGHDN, CDR2 FVKESK. The CDR3 sequence is CASSRRLAGGPTGELFF. The CDR3 bases are TGTGCCAGCAGCCGCAGACTAGCGGGGGGCCCCACCGGGGAGCTGTTTTTT.

This chain joins TRBV6-5 and TRBJ1-4; TRBD1 aligns across 7 bases. The V gene's germline CDR1 is MNHEY and CDR2 SVGAGI. V lost 7 bases to trimming and J lost 6 bases; unmatched junction nucleotides: 11. The CDR3 is made up of 15 amino acids. CDR3 sequence reads: CASIPNRGRYEKLFF. CDR3 bases: TGTGCCAGCATACCTAACAGGGGTCGCTATGAAAAACTGTTTTTT.

V and J are TRBV29-1 and TRBJ1-2, with D maybe TRBD1 (6 bases). Germline V gene sequence: CDR1 SQVTM, CDR2 ANQGSEA. The CDR3 consists of 13 residues. V lost 3 bases and J lost 6, with 14 bases in between. In DNA, the CDR3 is TGCAGCGTTGATGGGGGCCTCGCCGATGGCTACACCTTC. It codes for CSVDGGLADGYTF.

This chain joins TRBV9 and TRBJ1-3; D is possibly TRBD1 (5 bases). CDR3 length equals 11 residues. Germline V gene data show CDR1 as SGDLS and CDR2 as YYNGEE. V was trimmed by 6 bases and J by 7 bases, leaving 8 bases between them. Here the CDR3 DNA reads TGTGCCAGCACCCGGGGGAACACCATATATTTT. Protein sequence: CASTRGNTIYF.

The chain employs TRBV3-1 (or the pseudogene TRBV3-2) and TRBJ1-2, with a tentative D call TRBD1 (6 bases). The CDR3 consists of 14 residues. Germline V gene lookup returns CDR1 LGHDT and CDR2 YNNKEL (reference sequence). The V gene lost 0 bases and the J gene lost 7 bases, with 12 bases spanning the gap. CDR3 in DNA: TGTGCCAGCAGCCAAGATGCTCTAGGGGGTGGCTACACCTTC. Its protein is CASSQDALGGGYTF.

The chain uses TRBV11-2 and TRBJ1-6, with 11 bases aligning to TRBD1. The CDR3 extends over 15 amino acids. With V trimmed by 4 bases and J by 10 bases, 6 bases remained unmatched. CDR1 SGHAT and CDR2 FQNNGV come from the germline V gene. The CDR3 here is CASSWTGGAYSPLHF. The CDR3, as DNA: TGTGCCAGCAGCTGGACAGGGGGCGCTTACTCACCCCTCCACTTT.

For the CDR3, the DNA is TGTGCCAGCAGCCGTAACAGGGACACTGAAGCTTTCTTT. It specifies CASSRNRDTEAFF. The gene calls are TRBV14 and TRBJ1-1; tentative D call: TRBD1 (6 bases). CDR3 size: 13 residues. Trimming pared 4 bases from V and 3 bases from J, leaving 9 bases between. Germline V CDR1 and CDR2: SGHDN, FVKESK.

V gene TRBV18 combines with J gene TRBJ2-7; a possible D gene is TRBD1 (6 bases). The V end lost 3 bases, the J end lost 3 bases, and 18 bases lay between the germline ends. The CDR3 runs 16 residues. Germline V gene lookup returns CDR1 KGHSH and CDR2 LQKENI. CDR3 residues: CASSPRQDPIDYEQYF. The CDR3 bases are TGTGCCAGCTCACCCAGACAGGATCCCATTGACTACGAGCAGTACTTC. Complete variable domain (other parts from reference TRBV18 and TRBJ2-7): NAGVMQNPRHLVRRRGQEARLRCSPMKGHSHVYWYRQLPEEGLKFMVYLQKENIIDESGMPKERFSAEFPKEGPSILRIQQVVRGDSAAYFCASSPRQDPIDYEQYFGPGTRLTVT.

The chain has TRBV10-3 and TRBJ2-1; 8 bases are a match to TRBD1. Per the germline V gene, CDR1 is ENHRY and CDR2 is SYGVKD. The junction had 8 bases not matched to a gene; V was cut back by 8 bases and J by 8 bases. The CDR3 is made up of 13 amino acids. CDR3 amino acids: CAISGQEGDEQFF. The CDR3 DNA sequence: TGTGCCATCTCGGGACAGGAGGGCGATGAGCAGTTCTTC.

The chain recombines TRBV19 with TRBJ1-1; 8 positions agree with TRBD1. This CDR3 contains 17 residues. The germline gives CDR1 LNHDA, CDR2 SQIVND (reference sequence). V shed 10 bases and J 4 bases; nucleotides not matched to a gene: 20. CDR3 coding DNA: TGTGCCACCACACGCCTATCGGGGGATACAGGGGGCACTGAAGCTTTCTTT. Protein product: CATTRLSGDTGGTEAFF.

The chain carries TRBV19 and TRBJ1-5; D unresolved. Germline lookup yields CDR1 LNHDA and CDR2 SQIVND (reference sequence). Trimming pared 3 bases from V and 2 bases from J, leaving 14 bases between. The CDR3 runs to 16 residues. The CDR3 coding sequence is TGTGCCAGTAGTATGTCGGGAGGGTTCGGCAATCAGCCCCAGCATTTT. Its translation is CASSMSGGFGNQPQHF.

This clone was counted a single time. The J gene is TRBJ1-1, the V gene TRBV13; D uncertain. The CDR3 has 13 amino acids. Trimming removed 2 bases from V and 4 bases from J, with 8 bases in between. Germline V CDR1 and CDR2: PRHDT, FYEKMQ (reference sequence). The CDR3 DNA is TGTGCCAGCAGCTTAAGAGTGATCACTGAAGCTTTCTTT. Its protein product is CASSLRVITEAFF.

The V call is TRBV7-9, the J call TRBJ2-1, with 8 bases lining up with TRBD1. With V trimmed by 5 bases and J by 9 bases, 3 bases remained unmatched. Germline V CDR1 and CDR2: SEHNR, FQNEAQ (reference sequence). CDR3 length: 12 residues. CDR3 coding DNA: TGTGCCAGCAGCCCTACAGGGGGTGAGCAGTTCTTC. It specifies CASSPTGGEQFF.

This clone appeared a few times. The chain links TRBV7-9 to TRBJ1-1; 10 nucleotides agree with TRBD1. In germline, CDR1 is SEHNR, CDR2 FQNEAQ (reference sequence). CDR3 length: 14 residues. Trimming removed 3 bases from V and 5 bases from J; junction bases left unmatched: 3. The DNA of the CDR3 is TGTGCCAGCAGCTTCCGGGACAGGGGTACTGAAGCTTTCTTT. It codes for CASSFRDRGTEAFF.

The genes are TRBV14 and TRBJ1-2; no firm D call. The CDR3 consists of 13 residues. Germline loops: CDR1 SGHDN, CDR2 FVKESK. V lost 4 bases and J lost 7, with 13 bases in between. CDR3 sequence reads: CASSPRAGAGYTF. CDR3 nucleotide sequence: TGTGCCAGCAGCCCCCGAGCTGGAGCTGGCTACACCTTC.

The gene calls are TRBV9 and TRBJ2-1; a weak D match, TRBD2 (5 bases). Trimming removed 6 bases at V and 8 bases at J, with 15 bases between. From germline, CDR1 is SGDLS and CDR2 YYNGEE. The CDR3 runs to 13 residues. The CDR3 is CASNGGSRDEQFF. In DNA, the CDR3 is TGTGCCAGCAACGGTGGGTCGAGGGATGAGCAGTTCTTC.